These 9 T cell receptor beta chains were all obtained from the same sample, sequenced in a study of T-cell memory formation after mild COVID-19. MiXCR, applied by TCRdb to the 5' RACE reads, yields one record per CDR3 protein. The repertoire holds roughly 130,000 distinct CDR3 sequences, with approximately 17% as singletons. The sequenced sample consisted of PBMCs or a T cell subset sorted from them (not recorded which). All receptors come from a man in his late teens or twenties who had mild COVID-19 (a few samples of this study predate the infection). Cell type and time point are not known.

This chain links TRBV29-1 with TRBJ1-5; D remains ambiguous. This CDR3 has 13 amino acids. Trimming pared 7 bases from V and 2 bases from J, leaving 12 bases between. CDR1 is SQVTM, CDR2 ANQGSEA, per germline. The CDR3 region is CSAGPGGNQPQHF. CDR3 nucleotide sequence: TGCAGCGCCGGACCGGGTGGCAATCAGCCCCAGCATTTT.

This clonotype was counted a few times. The CDR3 protein is CASSLDQGTDTQYF. As DNA, the CDR3 is TGTGCCAGCAGCTTGGACCAGGGCACAGATACGCAGTATTTT. V and J are TRBV5-6 and TRBJ2-3; the D is unclear. The CDR3 runs to 14 residues. V was cut by 0 bases and J by 1 base, with 6 bases left in between. The germline CDR1 and CDR2 sequences are SGHDT and YYEEEE.

This clonotype has at least ten counts. This chain's CDR3 is CSARDTNNEQFF. The CDR3 DNA follows: TGCAGTGCTAGAGATACCAATAATGAGCAGTTCTTC. The V gene is TRBV20-1, the J gene TRBJ2-1; no reliable D call. Looked up from germline, CDR1 is DFQATT and CDR2 is SNEGSKA (reference sequence). Between the trimmed V and J ends, which lost 0 bases and 7 bases, there was a span of 7 bases. CDR3 length: 12 residues.

This clonotype was counted at least ten times. The J gene is TRBJ2-3, the V gene TRBV18; TRBD2 agrees at 7 bases. The V gene's germline CDR1 is KGHSH and CDR2 LQKENI. The V segment lost 8 bases and the J segment 1 base; nucleotides outside the gene matches: 6. CDR3 length: 14 amino acids. In DNA, the CDR3 is TGTGCCAGCAGCCCCGCGGGGGGCACAGATACGCAGTATTTT. It yields the protein CASSPAGGTDTQYF.

The chain employs TRBV10-1 and TRBJ2-1, with a tentative D call TRBD1 (6 bases). Deletions cut 1 base from V and 3 bases from J, with 7 bases between. CDR1 WNHNN and CDR2 SYGVQD come from the germline V gene (reference sequence). This CDR3 region has 14 residues. Here the CDR3 reads CASSELDSYNEQFF. The CDR3 DNA is TGCGCCAGCAGTGAGTTGGACAGCTACAATGAGCAGTTCTTC.

This clonotype was found a few times. This chain connects TRBV28 to TRBJ2-1; 11 bases map to TRBD1. V shed 8 bases, J shed 2 bases, and the junction held 8 bases outside the gene matches. The CDR3 is 16 amino acids. Germline assignment: CDR1 MDHEN and CDR2 SYDVKM. CDR3 amino acids: CASEDRGRGTYNEQFF. The CDR3 nucleotides are TGTGCCAGCGAGGACAGGGGGCGCGGAACCTACAATGAGCAGTTCTTC.

This clonotype was seen only a few times. This rearrangement joins TRBV12-3 or TRBV12-4 to TRBJ1-1; TRBD1 aligns across 8 bases. The CDR3 contains 13 residues. J lost 5 bases, V lost 6 bases, and 5 bases had no gene match. The CDR3 nucleotides read TGTGCCAGCAGGGTAGACAGGGGTACTGAAGCTTTCTTT. Amino acids: CASRVDRGTEAFF.

This clonotype has a handful of counts. The rearrangement links TRBV5-1 to TRBJ2-3, with no clear D. The CDR3 totals 14 residues. CDR1 and CDR2 from the germline V gene are SGHRS and YFSETQ. V was shortened by 4 bases and J by 4 bases, with 13 bases between the two germline ends. The chain's CDR3 is CASSPLGYADTQYF. CDR3 sequence (DNA): TGCGCCAGCAGCCCGTTAGGGTACGCAGATACGCAGTATTTT. Combining the CDR3 with reference TRBV5-1 and TRBJ2-3 gives the whole variable domain KAGVTQTPRYLIKTRGQQVTLSCSPISGHRSVSWYQQTPGQGLQFLFEYFSETQRNKGNFPGRFSGRQFSNSRSEMNVSTLELGDSALYLCASSPLGYADTQYFGPGTRLTVL.

This clonotype showed up just a few times. The V gene is TRBV5-6, the J gene TRBJ1-5; TRBD1 aligns across 11 bases. CDR1 and CDR2 (germline): SGHDT, YYEEEE. The CDR3 runs to 15 residues. V lost 5 bases and J lost 5; bases outside the gene matches: 6. The CDR3 region is CASSRRTGGYQPQHF. The CDR3 nucleotides read TGTGCCAGCAGTCGGAGGACAGGGGGCTATCAGCCCCAGCATTTT.